This TCR beta chain was documented in a study of T cells after yellow fever vaccination. Overall study: SMART-Seq v4 Ultra Low Input prepared the low-cell-number fractions.

Using its own MiXCR run on the 5' RACE reads, TCRdb lists one record per CDR3 protein. Here the sample spans over 85,000 distinct CDR3 sequences, 8.9% being singletons. This clonotype was seen at least ten times. Findings and limits, study-wide: The CD4 compartment and the CD8 compartment contained a small share of clonotypes in common. Weaker overall was a secondary response that nonetheless peaked faster, on day 5 versus 15. One caveat is that FACS-sorted repertoires could contain abundant clonotypes contaminating from the bulk population.

This CDR3 spans 17 amino acids. The germline V gene encodes CDR1 MGHRA and CDR2 YSYEKL. The V gene end was trimmed by 3 bases and the J gene end by 4 bases; junction bases not matched to a gene: 9. The receptor was derived from a man aged 18 to 29 who received the YFV17D yellow fever vaccine. V gene TRBV4-1 combines with J gene TRBJ2-2; 9 positions match TRBD2. Sequences were derived from CD8+ T cells not binding an NS4B(214-222) dextramer, sorted from PBMCs, sampled around 16 days after the first yellow fever vaccination. In DNA, the CDR3 is TGCGCCAGCAGCCAGGTTTTGCGGGGGGGCCCCACCGGGGAGCTGTTTTTT. This translates into CASSQVLRGGPTGELFF.